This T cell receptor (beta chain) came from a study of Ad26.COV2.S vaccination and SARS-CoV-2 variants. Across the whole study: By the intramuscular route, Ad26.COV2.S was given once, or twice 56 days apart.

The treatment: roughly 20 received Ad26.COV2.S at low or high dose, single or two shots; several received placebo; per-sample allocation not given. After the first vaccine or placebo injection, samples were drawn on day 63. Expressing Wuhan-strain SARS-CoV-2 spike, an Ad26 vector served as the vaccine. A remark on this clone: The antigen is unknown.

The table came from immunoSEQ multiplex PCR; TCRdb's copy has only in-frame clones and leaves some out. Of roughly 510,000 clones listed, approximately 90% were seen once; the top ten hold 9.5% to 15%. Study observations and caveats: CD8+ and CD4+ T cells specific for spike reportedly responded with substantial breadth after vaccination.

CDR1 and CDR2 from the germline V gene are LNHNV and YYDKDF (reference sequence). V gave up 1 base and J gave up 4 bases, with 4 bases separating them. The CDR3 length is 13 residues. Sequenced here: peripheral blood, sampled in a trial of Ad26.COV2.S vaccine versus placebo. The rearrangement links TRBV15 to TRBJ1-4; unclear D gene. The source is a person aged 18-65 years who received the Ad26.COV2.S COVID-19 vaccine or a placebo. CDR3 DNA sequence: TGTGCCACCAGCAGAGGGTATAATGAAAAACTGTTTTTT. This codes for CATSRGYNEKLFF.